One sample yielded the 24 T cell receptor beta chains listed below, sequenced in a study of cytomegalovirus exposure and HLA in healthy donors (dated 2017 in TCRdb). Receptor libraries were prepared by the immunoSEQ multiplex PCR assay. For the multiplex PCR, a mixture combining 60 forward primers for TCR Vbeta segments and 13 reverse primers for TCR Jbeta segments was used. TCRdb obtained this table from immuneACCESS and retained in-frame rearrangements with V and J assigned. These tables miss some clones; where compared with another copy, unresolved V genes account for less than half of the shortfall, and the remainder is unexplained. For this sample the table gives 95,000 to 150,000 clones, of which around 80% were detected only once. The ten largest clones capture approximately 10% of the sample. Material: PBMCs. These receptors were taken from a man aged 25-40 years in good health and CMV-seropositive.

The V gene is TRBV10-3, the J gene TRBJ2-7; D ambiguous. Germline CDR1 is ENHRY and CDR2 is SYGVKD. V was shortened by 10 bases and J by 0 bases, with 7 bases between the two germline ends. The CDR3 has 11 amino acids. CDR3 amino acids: CATPCSYEQYF. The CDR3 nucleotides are TGTGCCACCCCCTGCTCCTACGAGCAGTACTTC.

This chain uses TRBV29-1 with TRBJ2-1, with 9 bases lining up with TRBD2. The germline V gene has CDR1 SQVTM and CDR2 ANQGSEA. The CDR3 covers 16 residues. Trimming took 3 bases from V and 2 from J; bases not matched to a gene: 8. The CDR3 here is CSVEGHSGSAYNEQFF. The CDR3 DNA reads TGCAGCGTTGAGGGGCATAGCGGGAGTGCCTACAATGAGCAGTTCTTC.

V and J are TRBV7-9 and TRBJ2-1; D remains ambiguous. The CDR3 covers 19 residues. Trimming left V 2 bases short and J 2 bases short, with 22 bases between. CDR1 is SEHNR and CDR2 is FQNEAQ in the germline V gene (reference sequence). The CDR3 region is CASSLKTPPNPETYNEQFF. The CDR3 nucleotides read TGTGCCAGCAGCTTAAAGACCCCGCCCAATCCGGAGACCTACAATGAGCAGTTCTTC. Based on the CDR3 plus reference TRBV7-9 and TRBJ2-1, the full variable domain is DTGVSQNPRHKITKRGQNVTFRCDPISEHNRLYWYRQTLGQGPEFLTYFQNEAQLEKSRLLSDRFSAERPKGSFSTLEIQRTEQGDSAMYLCASSLKTPPNPETYNEQFFGPGTRLTVL.

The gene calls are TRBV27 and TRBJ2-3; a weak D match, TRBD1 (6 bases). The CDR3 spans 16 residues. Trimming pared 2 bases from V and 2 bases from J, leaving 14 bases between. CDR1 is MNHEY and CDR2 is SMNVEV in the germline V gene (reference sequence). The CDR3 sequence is CASSLQTTGLTDTQYF. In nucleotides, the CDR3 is TGTGCCAGCAGTTTACAAACTACAGGGCTCACAGATACGCAGTATTTT.

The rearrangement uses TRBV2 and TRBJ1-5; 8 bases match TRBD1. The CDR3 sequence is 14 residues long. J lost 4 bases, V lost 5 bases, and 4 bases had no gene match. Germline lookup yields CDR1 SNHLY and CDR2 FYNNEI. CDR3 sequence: CASSPDRVNQPQHF. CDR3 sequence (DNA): TGTGCCAGCAGTCCGGACAGGGTAAATCAGCCCCAGCATTTT.

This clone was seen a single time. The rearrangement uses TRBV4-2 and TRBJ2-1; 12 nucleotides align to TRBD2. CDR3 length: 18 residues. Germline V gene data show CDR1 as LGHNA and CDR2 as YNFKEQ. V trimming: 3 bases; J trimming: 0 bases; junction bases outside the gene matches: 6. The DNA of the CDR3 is TGTGCCAGCAGCCAGTCGACTAGCGGGAGATACTCCTACAATGAGCAGTTCTTC. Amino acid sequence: CASSQSTSGRYSYNEQFF.

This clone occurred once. For the CDR3, the DNA is TGTGCCAGCAGCTTCCCCAGCGCTCAGACCGACAATGAGCAGTTCTTC. Amino acids: CASSFPSAQTDNEQFF. V is TRBV5-6 and J is TRBJ2-1, with no clear D. The CDR3 sequence is 16 residues long. V was clipped by 2 bases and J by 5 bases, with 17 bases between them. Germline lookup yields CDR1 SGHDT and CDR2 YYEEEE.

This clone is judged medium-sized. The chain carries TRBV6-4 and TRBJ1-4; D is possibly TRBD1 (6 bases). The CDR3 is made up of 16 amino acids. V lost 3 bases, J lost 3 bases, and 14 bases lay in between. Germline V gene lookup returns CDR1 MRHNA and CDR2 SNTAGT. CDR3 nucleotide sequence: TGTGCCAGCAGTGAACCAACAGGGAATCCTAATGAAAAACTGTTTTTT. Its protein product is CASSEPTGNPNEKLFF.

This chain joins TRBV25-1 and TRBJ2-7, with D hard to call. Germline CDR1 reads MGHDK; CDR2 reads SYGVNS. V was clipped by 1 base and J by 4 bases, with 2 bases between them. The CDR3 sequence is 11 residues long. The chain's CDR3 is CASSESYEQYF. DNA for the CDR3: TGTGCCAGCAGTGAATCTTACGAGCAGTACTTC.

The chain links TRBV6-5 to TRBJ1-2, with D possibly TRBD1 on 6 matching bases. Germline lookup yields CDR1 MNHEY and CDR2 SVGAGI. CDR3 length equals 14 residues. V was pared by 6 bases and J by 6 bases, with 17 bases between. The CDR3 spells CASSFFQGRDGYTF. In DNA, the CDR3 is TGTGCCAGCAGCTTTTTCCAGGGGAGGGATGGCTACACCTTC.

In DNA form, the CDR3 reads TGTGCCAGCATTAAGCTTGAAGCTTTCTTT. It is translated as CASIKLEAFF. V is TRBV28 and J is TRBJ1-1; D ambiguous. Germline V lookup: CDR1 MDHEN, CDR2 SYDVKM. CDR3 length: 10 amino acids. Trimming took 7 bases from V and 7 from J, leaving 7 bases between them. Full variable domain (rest looked up from reference TRBV28 and TRBJ1-1): DVKVTQSSRYLVKRTGEKVFLECVQDMDHENMFWYRQDPGLGLRLIYFSYDVKMKEKGDIPEGYSVSREKKERFSLILESASTNQTSMYLCASIKLEAFFGQGTRLTVV.

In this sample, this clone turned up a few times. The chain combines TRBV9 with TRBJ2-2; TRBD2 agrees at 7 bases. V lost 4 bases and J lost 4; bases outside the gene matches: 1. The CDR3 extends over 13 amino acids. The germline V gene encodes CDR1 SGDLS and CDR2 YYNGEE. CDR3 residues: CASSLAVTGELFF. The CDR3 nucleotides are TGTGCCAGCAGCCTAGCGGTCACCGGGGAGCTGTTTTTT.

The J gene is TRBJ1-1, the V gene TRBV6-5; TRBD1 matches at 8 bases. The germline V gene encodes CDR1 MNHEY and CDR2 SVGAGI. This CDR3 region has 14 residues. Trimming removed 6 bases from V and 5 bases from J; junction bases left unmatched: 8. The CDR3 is CASSSDRESTEAFF. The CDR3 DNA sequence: TGTGCCAGCAGCTCGGACAGGGAGAGTACTGAAGCTTTCTTT.

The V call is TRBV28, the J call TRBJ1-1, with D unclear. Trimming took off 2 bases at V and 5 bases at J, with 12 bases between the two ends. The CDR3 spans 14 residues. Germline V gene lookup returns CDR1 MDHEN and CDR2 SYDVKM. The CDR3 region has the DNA TGTGCCAGCAGTTTAGGGCAACGGGGTACTGAAGCTTTCTTT. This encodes CASSLGQRGTEAFF.

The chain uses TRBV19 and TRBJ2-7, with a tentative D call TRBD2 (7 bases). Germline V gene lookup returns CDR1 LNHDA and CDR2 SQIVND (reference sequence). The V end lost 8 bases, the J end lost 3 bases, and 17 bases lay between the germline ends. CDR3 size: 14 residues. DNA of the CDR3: TGTGCCAGTGCGGGGGCAGGGAGACTCTACGAGCAGTACTTC. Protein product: CASAGAGRLYEQYF. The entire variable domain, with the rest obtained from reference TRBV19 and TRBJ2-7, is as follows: DGGITQSPKYLFRKEGQNVTLSCEQNLNHDAMYWYRQDPGQGLRLIYYSQIVNDFQKGDIAEGYSVSREKKESFPLTVTSAQKNPTAFYLCASAGAGRLYEQYFGPGTRLTVT.

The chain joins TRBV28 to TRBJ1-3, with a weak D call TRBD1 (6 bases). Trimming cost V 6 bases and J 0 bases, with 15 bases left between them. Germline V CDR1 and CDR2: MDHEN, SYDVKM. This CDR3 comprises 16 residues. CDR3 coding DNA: TGTGCCAGCAGCGTAGGGGGATATAGCTCTGGAAACACCATATATTTT. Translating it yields CASSVGGYSSGNTIYF. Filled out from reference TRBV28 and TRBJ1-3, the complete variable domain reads DVKVTQSSRYLVKRTGEKVFLECVQDMDHENMFWYRQDPGLGLRLIYFSYDVKMKEKGDIPEGYSVSREKKERFSLILESASTNQTSMYLCASSVGGYSSGNTIYFGEGSWLTVV.

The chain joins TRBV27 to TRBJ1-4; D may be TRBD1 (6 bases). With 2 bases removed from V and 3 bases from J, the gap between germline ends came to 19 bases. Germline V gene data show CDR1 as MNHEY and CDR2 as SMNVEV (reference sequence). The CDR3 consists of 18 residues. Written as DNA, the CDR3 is TGTGCCAGCAGTTTACTCCCTCCTAGACAGGCTTCTAATGAAAAACTGTTTTTT. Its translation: CASSLLPPRQASNEKLFF.

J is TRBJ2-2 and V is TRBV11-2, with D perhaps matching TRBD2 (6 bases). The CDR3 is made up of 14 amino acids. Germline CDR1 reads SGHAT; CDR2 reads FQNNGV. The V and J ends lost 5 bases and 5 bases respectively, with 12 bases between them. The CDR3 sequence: CASSPGVGTGELFF. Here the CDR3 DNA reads TGTGCCAGCAGCCCGGGGGTAGGAACCGGGGAGCTGTTTTTT.

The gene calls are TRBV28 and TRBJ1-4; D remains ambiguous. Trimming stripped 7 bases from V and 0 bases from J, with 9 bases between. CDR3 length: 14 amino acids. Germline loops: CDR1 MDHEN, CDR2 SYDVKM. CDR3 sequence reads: CASTRHATNEKLFF. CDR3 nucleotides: TGTGCCAGCACAAGACACGCAACTAATGAAAAACTGTTTTTT.

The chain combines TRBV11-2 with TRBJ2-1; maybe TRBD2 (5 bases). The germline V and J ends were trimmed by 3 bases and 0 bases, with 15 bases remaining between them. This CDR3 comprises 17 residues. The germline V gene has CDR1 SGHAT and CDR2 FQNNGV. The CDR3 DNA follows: TGTGCCAGCAGCTTTAGTGTAGGCGGGCCCTCCTACAATGAGCAGTTCTTC. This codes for CASSFSVGGPSYNEQFF.

CDR3 nucleotides: TGTGCCAGCACCTCCGAATCCGGGACAGGGGGCTACAATGAGCAGTTCTTC. Protein sequence: CASTSESGTGGYNEQFF. The chain recombines TRBV27 with TRBJ2-1; TRBD1 matches 11 bases. CDR1 is MNHEY, CDR2 SMNVEV, per germline (reference sequence). This CDR3 has 17 residues. V trimming: 7 bases; J trimming: 3 bases; junction bases outside the gene matches: 11.

In DNA form, the CDR3 reads TGTGCCAGCGGCCCAGATCAGGGCGAAACTGAAGCTTTCTTT. Encoded protein: CASGPDQGETEAFF. V gene TRBV7-9 combines with J gene TRBJ1-1, with D possibly matching TRBD1 (5 bases). The CDR3 runs to 14 residues. Germline loops: CDR1 SEHNR, CDR2 FQNEAQ (reference sequence). The V end lost 8 bases, the J end lost 5 bases, and 18 bases lay between the germline ends.

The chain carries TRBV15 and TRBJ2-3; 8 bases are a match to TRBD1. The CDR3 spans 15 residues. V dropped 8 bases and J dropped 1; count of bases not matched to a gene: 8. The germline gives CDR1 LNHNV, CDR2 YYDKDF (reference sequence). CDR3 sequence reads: CATYDRGTGTDTQYF. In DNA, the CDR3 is TGTGCCACCTATGACAGGGGAACTGGCACAGATACGCAGTATTTT.

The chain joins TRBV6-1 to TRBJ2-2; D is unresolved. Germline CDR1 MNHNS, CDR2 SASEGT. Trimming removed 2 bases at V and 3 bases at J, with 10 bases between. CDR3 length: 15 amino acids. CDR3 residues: CASSESLPDTGELFF. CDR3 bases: TGTGCCAGCAGTGAAAGCCTACCGGACACCGGGGAGCTGTTTTTT.